What follows is one T cell receptor beta chain and its context. Its antigen is unidentified. The protocol was immunoSEQ multiplex PCR, while the TCRdb copy is restricted to in-frame clones and leaves out a portion. Among some 70,000 clones listed, around 87% were seen once. The data belong to a study of graft-versus-host responses after intestinal transplantation. Study background: Each recipient received anti-thymocyte globulin induction, then tacrolimus and steroids for approximately three years.

The CDR3 has 14 residues. Germline CDR1 is MDHEN and CDR2 is SYDVKM. Trimming removed 8 bases from V and 4 bases from J, with 15 bases in between. Source: unstimulated CD8+ T cells sorted from spleen or lymph node cells, taken before transplant. V gene TRBV28 combines with J gene TRBJ1-5, with D perhaps matching TRBD1 (6 bases). The TCR sequence derives from a human donor who was the organ donor for an intestinal transplant. In nucleotides, the CDR3 is TGTGCCAGCTCTGGGGGCAGGGGAAATCAGCCCCAGCATTTT. It yields the protein CASSGGRGNQPQHF.